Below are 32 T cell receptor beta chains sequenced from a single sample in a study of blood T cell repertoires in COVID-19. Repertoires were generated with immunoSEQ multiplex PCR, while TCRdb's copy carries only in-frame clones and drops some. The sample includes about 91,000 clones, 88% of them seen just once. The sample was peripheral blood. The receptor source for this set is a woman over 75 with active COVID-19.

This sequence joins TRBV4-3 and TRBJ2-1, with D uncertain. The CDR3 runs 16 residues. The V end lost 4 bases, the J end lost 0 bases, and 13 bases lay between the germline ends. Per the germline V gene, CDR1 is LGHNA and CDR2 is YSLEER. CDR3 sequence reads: CASSRLPSSSYNEQFF. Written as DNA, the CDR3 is TGCGCCAGCAGCCGCCTTCCGAGTAGCTCCTACAATGAGCAGTTCTTC.

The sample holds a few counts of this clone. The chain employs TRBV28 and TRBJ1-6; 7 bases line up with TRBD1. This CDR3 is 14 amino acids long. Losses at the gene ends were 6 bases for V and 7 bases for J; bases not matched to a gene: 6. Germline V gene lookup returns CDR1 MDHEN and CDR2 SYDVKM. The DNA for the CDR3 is TGTGCCAGCAGCCCCGGGACAGTAAATTCACCCCTCCACTTT. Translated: CASSPGTVNSPLHF.

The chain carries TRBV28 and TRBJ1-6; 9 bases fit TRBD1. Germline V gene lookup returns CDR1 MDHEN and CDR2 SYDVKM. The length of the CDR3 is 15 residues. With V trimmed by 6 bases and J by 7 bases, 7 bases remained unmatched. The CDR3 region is CASSLQGALNSPLHF. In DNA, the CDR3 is TGTGCCAGCAGCTTACAGGGGGCTTTGAATTCACCCCTCCACTTT.

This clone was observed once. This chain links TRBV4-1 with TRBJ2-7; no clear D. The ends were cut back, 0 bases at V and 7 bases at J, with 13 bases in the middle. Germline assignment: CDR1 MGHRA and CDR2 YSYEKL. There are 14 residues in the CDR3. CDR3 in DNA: TGCGCCAGCAGCCAAGATCCCGACGCGGATGAGCAGTACTTC. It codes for CASSQDPDADEQYF.

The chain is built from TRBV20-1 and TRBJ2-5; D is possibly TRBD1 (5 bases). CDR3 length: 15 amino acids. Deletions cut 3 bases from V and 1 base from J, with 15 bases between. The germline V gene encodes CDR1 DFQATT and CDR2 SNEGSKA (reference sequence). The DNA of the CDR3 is TGCAGTGCTAGTATAGGCAGGGTGGCCCAAGAGACCCAGTACTTC. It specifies CSASIGRVAQETQYF.

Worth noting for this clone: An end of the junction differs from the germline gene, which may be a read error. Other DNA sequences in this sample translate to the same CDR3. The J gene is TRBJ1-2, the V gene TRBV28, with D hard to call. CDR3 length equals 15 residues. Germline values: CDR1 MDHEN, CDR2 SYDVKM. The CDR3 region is CASSLIGQLARGYTF. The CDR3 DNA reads TGTGCCAGCAGCCTCATTGGGCAGCTAGCTAGAGGCTACACCTTT.

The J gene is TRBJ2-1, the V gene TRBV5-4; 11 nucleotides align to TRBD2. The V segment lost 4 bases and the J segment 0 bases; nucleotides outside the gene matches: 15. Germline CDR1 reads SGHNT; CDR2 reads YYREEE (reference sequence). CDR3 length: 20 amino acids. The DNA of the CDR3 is TGTGCCAGCAGCCTGATAGCGGGAGGGCCCGTTTCAAGCTCCTACAATGAGCAGTTCTTC. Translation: CASSLIAGGPVSSSYNEQFF. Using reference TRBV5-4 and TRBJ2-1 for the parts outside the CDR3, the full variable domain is ETGVTQSPTHLIKTRGQQVTLRCSSQSGHNTVSWYQQALGQGPQFIFQYYREEENGRGNFPPRFSGLQFPNYSSELNVNALELDDSALYLCASSLIAGGPVSSSYNEQFFGPGTRLTVL.

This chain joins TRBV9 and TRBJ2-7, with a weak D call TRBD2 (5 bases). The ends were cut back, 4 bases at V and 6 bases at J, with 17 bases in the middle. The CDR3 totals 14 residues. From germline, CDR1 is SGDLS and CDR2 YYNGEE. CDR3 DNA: TGTGCCAGCAGCCCCCTCGGGGAGTCCAGCGAGCAGTACTTC. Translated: CASSPLGESSEQYF.

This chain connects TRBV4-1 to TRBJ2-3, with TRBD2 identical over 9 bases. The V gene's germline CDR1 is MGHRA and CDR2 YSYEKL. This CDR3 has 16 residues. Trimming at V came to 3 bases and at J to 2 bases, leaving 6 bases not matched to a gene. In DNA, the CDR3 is TGCGCCAGCAGCCAGCCCGGGACTAGCCCCACAGATACGCAGTATTTT. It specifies CASSQPGTSPTDTQYF.

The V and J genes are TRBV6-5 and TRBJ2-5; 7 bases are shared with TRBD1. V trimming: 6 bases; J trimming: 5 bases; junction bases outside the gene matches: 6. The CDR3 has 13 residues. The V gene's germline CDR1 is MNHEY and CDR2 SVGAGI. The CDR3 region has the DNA TGTGCCAGCAGGGGACAGTTTCCGGAGACCCAGTACTTC. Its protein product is CASRGQFPETQYF.

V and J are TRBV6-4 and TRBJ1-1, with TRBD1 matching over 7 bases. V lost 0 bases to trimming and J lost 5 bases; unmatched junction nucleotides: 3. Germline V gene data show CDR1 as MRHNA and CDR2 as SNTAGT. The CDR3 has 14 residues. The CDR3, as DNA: TGTGCCAGCAGTGACTCCTCCAGGGGGACTGAAGCTTTCTTT. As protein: CASSDSSRGTEAFF.

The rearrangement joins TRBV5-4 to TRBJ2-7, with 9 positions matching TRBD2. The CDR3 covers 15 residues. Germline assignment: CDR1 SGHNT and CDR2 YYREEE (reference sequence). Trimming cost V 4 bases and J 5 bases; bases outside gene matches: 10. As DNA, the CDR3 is TGTGCCAGCAGCACTGTCGGTAGCGGGAGAAACGAGCAGTACTTC. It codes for CASSTVGSGRNEQYF. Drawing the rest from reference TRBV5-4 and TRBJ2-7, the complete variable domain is ETGVTQSPTHLIKTRGQQVTLRCSSQSGHNTVSWYQQALGQGPQFIFQYYREEENGRGNFPPRFSGLQFPNYSSELNVNALELDDSALYLCASSTVGSGRNEQYFGPGTRLTVT.

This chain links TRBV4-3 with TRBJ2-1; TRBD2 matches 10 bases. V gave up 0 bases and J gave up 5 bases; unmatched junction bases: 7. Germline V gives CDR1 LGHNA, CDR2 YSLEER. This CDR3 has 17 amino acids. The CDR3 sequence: CASSQDLSGRAHNEQFF. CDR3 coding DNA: TGCGCCAGCAGCCAAGATCTGAGCGGGAGGGCCCACAATGAGCAGTTCTTC.

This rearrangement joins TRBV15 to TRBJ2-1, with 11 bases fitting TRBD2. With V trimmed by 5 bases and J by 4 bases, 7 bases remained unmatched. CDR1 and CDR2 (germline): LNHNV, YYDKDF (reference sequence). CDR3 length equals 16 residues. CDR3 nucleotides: TGTGCCACCAGCGCCCGGGGACTAGCGGAGTACAATGAGCAGTTCTTC. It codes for CATSARGLAEYNEQFF.

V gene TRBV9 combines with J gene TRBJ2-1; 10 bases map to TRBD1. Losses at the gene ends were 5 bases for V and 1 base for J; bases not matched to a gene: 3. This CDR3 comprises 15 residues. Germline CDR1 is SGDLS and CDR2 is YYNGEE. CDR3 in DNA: TGTGCCAGCAGTTGGGGACAGGGGTCCTACAATGAGCAGTTCTTC. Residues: CASSWGQGSYNEQFF.

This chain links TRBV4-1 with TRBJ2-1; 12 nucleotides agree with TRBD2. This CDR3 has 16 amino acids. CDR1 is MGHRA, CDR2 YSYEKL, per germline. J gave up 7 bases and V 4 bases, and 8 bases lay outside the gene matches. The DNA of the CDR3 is TGCGCCAGCAGCCGTACCGGGACTAGCGGGTGGAATGAGCAGTTCTTC. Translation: CASSRTGTSGWNEQFF.

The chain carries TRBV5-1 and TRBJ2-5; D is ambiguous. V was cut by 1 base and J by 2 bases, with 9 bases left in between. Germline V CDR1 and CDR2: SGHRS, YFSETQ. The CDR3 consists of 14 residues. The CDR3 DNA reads TGCGCCAGCAGCTTGATGCAGTATCAAGAGACCCAGTACTTC. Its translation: CASSLMQYQETQYF.

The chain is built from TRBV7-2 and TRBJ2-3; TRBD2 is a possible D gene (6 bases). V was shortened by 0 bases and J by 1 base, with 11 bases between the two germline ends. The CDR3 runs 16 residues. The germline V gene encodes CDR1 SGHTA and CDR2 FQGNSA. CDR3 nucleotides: TGTGCCAGCAGCTTAGCGAGGGTAGCGGGCACAGATACGCAGTATTTT. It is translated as CASSLARVAGTDTQYF.

The CDR3 loop reads CASSWTGRTDTQYF. The CDR3 coding sequence is TGTGCCAGCAGTTGGACAGGGCGCACAGATACGCAGTATTTT. V is TRBV28 and J is TRBJ2-3, with 8 nucleotides matching TRBD1. The CDR3 extends over 14 amino acids. Looked up from germline, CDR1 is MDHEN and CDR2 is SYDVKM. Losses at the gene ends were 4 bases for V and 1 base for J; bases not matched to a gene: 1.

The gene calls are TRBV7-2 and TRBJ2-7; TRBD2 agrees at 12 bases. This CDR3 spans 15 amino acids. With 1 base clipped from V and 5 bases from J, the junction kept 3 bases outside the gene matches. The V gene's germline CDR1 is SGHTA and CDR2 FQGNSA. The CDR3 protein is CASSLVLAGGNEQYF. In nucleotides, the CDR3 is TGTGCCAGCAGCTTAGTACTAGCGGGAGGAAACGAGCAGTACTTC.

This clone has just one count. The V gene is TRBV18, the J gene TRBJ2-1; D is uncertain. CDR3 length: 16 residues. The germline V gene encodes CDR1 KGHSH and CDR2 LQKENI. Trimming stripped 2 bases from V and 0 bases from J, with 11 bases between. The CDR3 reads CASSPSRWSSYNEQFF. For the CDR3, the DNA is TGTGCCAGCTCACCAAGCCGCTGGAGCTCCTACAATGAGCAGTTCTTC.

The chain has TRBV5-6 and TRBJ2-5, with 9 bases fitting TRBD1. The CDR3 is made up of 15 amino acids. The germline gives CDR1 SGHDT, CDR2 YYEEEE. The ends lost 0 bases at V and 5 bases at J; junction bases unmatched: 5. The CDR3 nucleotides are TGTGCCAGCAGCTTGGCGGGACAGGGTGTCGAGACCCAGTACTTC. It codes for CASSLAGQGVETQYF.

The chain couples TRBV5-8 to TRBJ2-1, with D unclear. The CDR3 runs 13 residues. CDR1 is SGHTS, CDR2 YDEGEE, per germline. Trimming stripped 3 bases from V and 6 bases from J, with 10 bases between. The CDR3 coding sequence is TGTGCCAGCAGCTCGCTCCCAGGCAATGAGCAGTTCTTC. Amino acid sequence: CASSSLPGNEQFF.

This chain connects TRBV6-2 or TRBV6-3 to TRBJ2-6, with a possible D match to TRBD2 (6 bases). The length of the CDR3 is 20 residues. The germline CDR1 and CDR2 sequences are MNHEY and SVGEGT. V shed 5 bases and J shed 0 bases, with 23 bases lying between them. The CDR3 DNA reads TGTGCCAGCAGTGCCCCCGGGCCCGGGGGAGTTAACTCTGGGGCCAACGTCCTGACTTTC. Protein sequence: CASSAPGPGGVNSGANVLTF.

Here the CDR3 reads CASSEGTGGNSPLHF. In DNA, the CDR3 is TGTGCCAGCAGTGAAGGGACAGGGGGTAATTCACCCCTCCACTTT. This sequence joins TRBV2 and TRBJ1-6; 10 bases are a match to TRBD1. The CDR3 totals 15 residues. The germline V gene encodes CDR1 SNHLY and CDR2 FYNNEI. V dropped 1 base and J dropped 6; count of bases not matched to a gene: 0.

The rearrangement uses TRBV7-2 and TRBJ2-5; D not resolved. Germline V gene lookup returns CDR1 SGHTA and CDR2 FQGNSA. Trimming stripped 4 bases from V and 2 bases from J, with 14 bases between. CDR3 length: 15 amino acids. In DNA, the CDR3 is TGTGCCAGCAGCTCCGGATGGGCAAGTCAAGAGACCCAGTACTTC. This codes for CASSSGWASQETQYF. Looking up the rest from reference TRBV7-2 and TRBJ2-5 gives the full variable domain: GAGVSQSPSNKVTEKGKDVELRCDPISGHTALYWYRQSLGQGLEFLIYFQGNSAPDKSGLPSDRFSAERTGGSVSTLTIQRTQQEDSAVYLCASSSGWASQETQYFGPGTRLLVL.

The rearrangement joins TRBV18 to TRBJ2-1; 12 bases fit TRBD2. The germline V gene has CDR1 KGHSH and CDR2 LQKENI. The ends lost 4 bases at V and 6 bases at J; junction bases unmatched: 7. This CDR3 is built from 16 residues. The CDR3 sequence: CASSRATSGSFNEQFF. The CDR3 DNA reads TGTGCCAGCTCACGGGCGACTAGCGGGAGTTTCAATGAGCAGTTCTTC.

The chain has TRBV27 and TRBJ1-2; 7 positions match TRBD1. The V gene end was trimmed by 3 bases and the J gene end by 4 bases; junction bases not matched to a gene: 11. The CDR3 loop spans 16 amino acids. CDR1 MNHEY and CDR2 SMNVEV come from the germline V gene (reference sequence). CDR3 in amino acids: CASSFYRSQGGYGYTF. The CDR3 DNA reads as TGTGCCAGCAGTTTTTACCGATCCCAGGGGGGCTATGGCTACACCTTC.

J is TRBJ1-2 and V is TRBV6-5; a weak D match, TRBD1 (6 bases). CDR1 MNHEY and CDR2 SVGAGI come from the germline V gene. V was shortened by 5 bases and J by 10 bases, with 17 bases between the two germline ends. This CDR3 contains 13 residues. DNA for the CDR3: TGTGCCAGCAGTCCCGGGACATCCGATGACTACACCTTC. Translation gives CASSPGTSDDYTF.

The CDR3 nucleotides read TGTGCCAGCTCACCGGGACTAGTACTATTCTACGAGCAGTACTTC. It translates to CASSPGLVLFYEQYF. The chain employs TRBV18 and TRBJ2-7; TRBD2 matches at 8 bases. V was pared by 3 bases and J by 3 bases, with 7 bases of the junction left unmatched. CDR3 size: 15 residues. Looked up from germline, CDR1 is KGHSH and CDR2 is LQKENI.

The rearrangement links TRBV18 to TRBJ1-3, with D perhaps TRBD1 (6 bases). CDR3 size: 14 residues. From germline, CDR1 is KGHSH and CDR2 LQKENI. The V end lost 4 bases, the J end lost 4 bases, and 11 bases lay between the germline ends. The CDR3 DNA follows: TGTGCCAGCTCACGACAGGATGGAGGAAACACCATATATTTT. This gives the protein CASSRQDGGNTIYF.

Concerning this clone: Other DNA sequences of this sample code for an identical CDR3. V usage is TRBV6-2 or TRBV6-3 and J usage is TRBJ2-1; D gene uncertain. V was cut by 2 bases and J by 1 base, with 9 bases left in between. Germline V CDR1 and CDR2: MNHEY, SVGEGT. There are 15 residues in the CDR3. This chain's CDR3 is CASSYTRSSYNEQFF. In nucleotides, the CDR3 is TGTGCCAGCAGTTACACCCGGTCATCCTACAATGAGCAGTTCTTC.